Included here is one TCR beta chain sequence, with context. Sequencing was performed with immunoSEQ multiplex PCR; in TCRdb, only in-frame clones are kept and a portion is missing. Here the sample spans roughly 450,000 clones, over 75% being singletons. The data were obtained in a study of Ad26.COV2.S vaccination and SARS-CoV-2 variants. Treatment here: approximately 18 received Ad26.COV2.S at low or high dose, single or two shots; about 5 received placebo; per-sample allocation not given. Samples came from day 63 after the first vaccine or placebo injection. The germline CDR1 and CDR2 sequences are GTSNPN and SVGIG (reference sequence). Trimming pared 2 bases from V and 5 bases from J, leaving 9 bases between. The CDR3 spans 13 residues.

The specimen was peripheral blood, collected in a trial of Ad26.COV2.S vaccine versus placebo. This chain connects TRBV30 to TRBJ1-4, with D uncertain. This sequence originates from a person aged 18-60 years who received the Ad26.COV2.S COVID-19 vaccine or a placebo. The CDR3 region has the DNA TGTGCCTGGAGTACCACACTGAATGAAAAACTGTTTTTT. It is translated as CAWSTTLNEKLFF.